These 19 T cell receptor beta chains came from one sample sequenced in a study of blood T cell repertoires in COVID-19. Assay used: immunoSEQ multiplex PCR; TCRdb lists only in-frame clones, some missing. Seen here are about 310,000 clones, approximately 88% observed once, and the top ten hold 4% to 6%. The sequenced sample consisted of PBMCs or T cells enriched from blood (not recorded which). Every receptor here comes from a man in his sixties who had recovered from COVID-19.

This rearrangement joins TRBV6-1 to TRBJ1-5; D is unresolved. CDR3 length equals 15 residues. The V gene's germline CDR1 is MNHNS and CDR2 SASEGT. Trimming left V 0 bases short and J 9 bases short, with 15 bases between. CDR3 in DNA: TGTGCCAGCAGTGAAGCGTACGAGGGTCTTTTGCCCCAGCATTTT. Amino acid sequence: CASSEAYEGLLPQHF.

This clone has just one count. CDR3 coding DNA: TGTGCCTGGATCACGAGTCAGGATAGCGACTACACCTTC. It translates to CAWITSQDSDYTF. The chain is built from TRBV30 and TRBJ1-2, with no clear D. In germline, CDR1 is GTSNPN, CDR2 SVGIG (reference sequence). CDR3 length: 13 residues. The germline V and J ends were trimmed by 4 bases and 10 bases, with 19 bases remaining between them.

Regarding this clone: Other DNA sequences of this sample code for an identical CDR3. J is TRBJ1-2 and V is TRBV7-9, with D maybe TRBD1 (5 bases). This CDR3 has 13 residues. Between the trimmed V and J ends, which lost 5 bases and 8 bases, there was a span of 15 bases. Germline V gives CDR1 SEHNR, CDR2 FQNEAQ (reference sequence). CDR3: CASSPGTGRGYTF. DNA for the CDR3: TGTGCCAGCAGCCCAGGGACTGGCCGGGGCTACACCTTC.

This clone was found many times. The chain recombines TRBV5-1 with TRBJ2-2, with 9 bases that match TRBD2. The V gene end was trimmed by 3 bases and the J gene end by 4 bases; junction bases not matched to a gene: 10. Per the germline V gene, CDR1 is SGHRS and CDR2 is YFSETQ. The CDR3 covers 17 residues. The CDR3 spells CASSSASGDEVTGELFF. CDR3 in DNA: TGCGCCAGCAGCTCGGCTAGCGGGGACGAAGTCACCGGGGAGCTGTTTTTT. Full variable domain (remainder filled in from reference TRBV5-1 and TRBJ2-2): KAGVTQTPRYLIKTRGQQVTLSCSPISGHRSVSWYQQTPGQGLQFLFEYFSETQRNKGNFPGRFSGRQFSNSRSEMNVSTLELGDSALYLCASSSASGDEVTGELFFGEGSRLTVL.

The genes are TRBV24-1 and TRBJ2-1, with 10 positions matching TRBD1. Per germline, CDR1 KGHDR and CDR2 SFDVKD. The V segment lost 4 bases and the J segment 7 bases; nucleotides outside the gene matches: 6. The CDR3 has 15 amino acids. The CDR3 sequence is CATSDPGTGANEQFF. CDR3 nucleotides: TGTGCCACCAGTGACCCCGGGACAGGGGCAAATGAGCAGTTCTTC.

The V call is TRBV20-1, the J call TRBJ1-1; perhaps TRBD1 as D (5 bases). The germline V gene encodes CDR1 DFQATT and CDR2 SNEGSKA (reference sequence). Trimming stripped 3 bases from V and 10 bases from J, with 15 bases between. The CDR3 covers 12 residues. The CDR3 DNA follows: TGCAGTGCTAGTACCCAGGGCGTTGGAGCTTTCTTT. This translates into CSASTQGVGAFF.

The chain is built from TRBV5-1 and TRBJ1-2, with 7 bases that match TRBD1. V lost 4 bases, J lost 4 bases, and 4 bases stayed unmatched. Germline V lookup: CDR1 SGHRS, CDR2 YFSETQ. CDR3 length: 13 residues. The CDR3 here is CASSQDRFYGYTF. For the CDR3, the DNA is TGCGCCAGCAGCCAGGACAGGTTCTATGGCTACACCTTC.

The chain couples TRBV5-1 to TRBJ2-5; possibly TRBD1 for D (5 bases). The germline gives CDR1 SGHRS, CDR2 YFSETQ. V was shortened by 1 base and J by 3 bases, with 19 bases between the two germline ends. There are 17 residues in the CDR3. Here the CDR3 reads CASSLYKGLGEEETQYF. The CDR3 DNA sequence: TGCGCCAGCAGCTTGTATAAGGGATTAGGGGAAGAAGAGACCCAGTACTTC.

CDR3 sequence (DNA): TGCGCCAGCAGCCCGGAGGATTCTAGCACAGATACGCAGTATTTT. Residues: CASSPEDSSTDTQYF. This chain links TRBV5-1 with TRBJ2-3; maybe TRBD2 (5 bases). Deletions cut 4 bases from V and 0 bases from J, with 12 bases between. Germline values: CDR1 SGHRS, CDR2 YFSETQ. The CDR3 is made up of 15 amino acids.

The genes are TRBV2 and TRBJ2-3, with 9 bases lining up with TRBD1. Trimming removed 5 bases from V and 4 bases from J; junction bases left unmatched: 10. This CDR3 contains 16 residues. CDR1 SNHLY and CDR2 FYNNEI come from the germline V gene. DNA of the CDR3: TGTGCCAGCAGTTCCGAACGGGACAGGGTCGCAGATACGCAGTATTTT. Translation gives CASSSERDRVADTQYF.

The chain couples TRBV6-2 or TRBV6-3 to TRBJ2-6; D gene uncertain. CDR1 is MNHEY and CDR2 is SVGEGT in the germline V gene. Trimming stripped 0 bases from V and 0 bases from J, with 6 bases between. The CDR3 runs to 16 residues. The CDR3 sequence: CASSYSQASGANVLTF. In DNA form, the CDR3 reads TGTGCCAGCAGTTACTCCCAGGCCTCTGGGGCCAACGTCCTGACTTTC.

The chain recombines TRBV7-6 with TRBJ2-5; TRBD2 agrees at 11 bases. The CDR3 contains 19 residues. The junction had 11 bases not matched to a gene; V was cut back by 1 base and J by 1 base. Germline lookup yields CDR1 SGHVS and CDR2 FNYEAQ. CDR3 nucleotide sequence: TGTGCCAGCAGCTTAGGTAGCGGGAGGGTTTTAGGCTTCCAAGAGACCCAGTACTTC. Its translation is CASSLGSGRVLGFQETQYF.

V is TRBV28 and J is TRBJ2-1; 8 nucleotides agree with TRBD1. The CDR3 runs 22 residues. Germline V CDR1 and CDR2: MDHEN, SYDVKM. V lost 6 bases to trimming and J lost 0 bases; unmatched junction nucleotides: 25. Here the CDR3 DNA reads TGTGCCAGCAGCCCTGGGACAGGAGGCCTTCAGAGCGGTTGGAGCTCCTACAATGAGCAGTTCTTC. Translated, it gives CASSPGTGGLQSGWSSYNEQFF.

V is TRBV18 and J is TRBJ1-3; weak D call: TRBD1 (5 bases). V lost 4 bases to trimming and J lost 4 bases, with 14 bases between them. CDR3 length: 15 residues. Germline CDR1 and CDR2: KGHSH and LQKENI. The CDR3 DNA follows: TGTGCCAGCTCACTTCGGGGGTCGGTAGGAAACACCATATATTTT. This sequence encodes CASSLRGSVGNTIYF. Filled out from reference TRBV18 and TRBJ1-3, the complete variable domain reads NAGVMQNPRHLVRRRGQEARLRCSPMKGHSHVYWYRQLPEEGLKFMVYLQKENIIDESGMPKERFSAEFPKEGPSILRIQQVVRGDSAAYFCASSLRGSVGNTIYFGEGSWLTVV.

The chain links TRBV11-2 to TRBJ2-1, with D possibly matching TRBD1 (6 bases). Germline V gives CDR1 SGHAT, CDR2 FQNNGV. The CDR3 is made up of 15 amino acids. V dropped 9 bases and J dropped 0 bases, with 15 bases sitting between them. DNA for the CDR3: TGTGCCAGAAAGAACAGGGATGACTCCTACAATGAGCAGTTCTTC. It translates to CARKNRDDSYNEQFF.

The gene calls are TRBV7-8 and TRBJ1-1; the D is unclear. The CDR3 is made up of 16 amino acids. CDR1 is SGHVS and CDR2 is FQNEAQ in the germline V gene. Trimming took 0 bases from V and 10 from J, leaving 21 bases between them. CDR3 in amino acids: CASSLATFRIPAGAFF. CDR3 nucleotide sequence: TGTGCCAGCAGCTTAGCGACTTTTAGGATCCCGGCTGGAGCTTTCTTT.

The gene calls are TRBV6-2 or TRBV6-3 and TRBJ1-5, with D unclear. The CDR3 loop spans 14 amino acids. Germline CDR1 MNHEY, CDR2 SVGEGT. Trimming cost V 7 bases and J 9 bases, with 19 bases left between them. The CDR3 DNA reads as TGTGCCAGCACCCCGGGAGGCCCCTCTCGGCCCCAGCATTTT. Protein: CASTPGGPSRPQHF.

The J gene is TRBJ2-7, the V gene TRBV18; TRBD2 matches 7 bases. The CDR3 totals 14 residues. Germline V gene data show CDR1 as KGHSH and CDR2 as LQKENI. Unmatched junction bases numbered 4, after V lost 1 base and J lost 4 bases. Here the CDR3 reads CASSPREGRYEQYF. In nucleotides, the CDR3 is TGTGCCAGCTCACCACGGGAGGGACGGTACGAGCAGTACTTC.

This clone was recorded only once. The chain combines TRBV6-1 with TRBJ1-5; 7 bases map to TRBD1. The CDR3 covers 16 residues. The germline gives CDR1 MNHNS, CDR2 SASEGT. J was trimmed by 3 bases and V by 4 bases; bases with no gene match: 9. CDR3 nucleotides: TGTGCCAGCAGTGCCCATCAGGGGGTATACAATCAGCCCCAGCATTTT. It codes for CASSAHQGVYNQPQHF.